What follows is one T cell receptor beta chain and its context. The source of the sample is a study of blood T cell repertoires in COVID-19. Study context: Samples representing acute and convalescent COVID-19 were sourced from the United States, Italy and Spain. The cDNA or gDNA used as material had been derived from T cells, B-cell-depleted T cells, or PBMCs.

Original processing notes: Amplification from reference gene primers served as the basis for estimated nucleated cell counts. The data were produced by immunoSEQ multiplex PCR, yet TCRdb's version contains in-frame clones alone and is incomplete. That table furnishes V, J and clone size, whereas the DNA furnished D and trimming. The data contain about 210,000 clones, about 88% of them singletons. The CDR3 contains 14 residues. The germline V gene encodes CDR1 MDHEN and CDR2 SYDVKM. Losses at the gene ends were 5 bases for V and 4 bases for J; bases not matched to a gene: 6. What was sequenced was peripheral blood. The TCR sequence derives from a man in his 70s with acute or convalescent COVID-19. This chain uses TRBV28 with TRBJ2-7; 9 positions agree with TRBD1. The CDR3 DNA follows: TGTGCCAGCAGTGTACAGGGGGCGCGTTACGAGCAGTACTTC. The encoded protein is CASSVQGARYEQYF.